This paragraph covers one T cell receptor (beta chain) sequence. Per the original methods: Amplified reference gene primers provided the basis for estimating nucleated cell counts. Some clones are missing from TCRdb's copy, which holds only in-frame ones; the method was immunoSEQ multiplex PCR. For V, J and clone size, that table is used; D and trimming come from the DNA. The sample has some 90,000 clones, about four fifths seen once. This CDR3 spans 18 amino acids. Germline V gene sequence: CDR1 MDHEN, CDR2 SYDVKM. Germline trimming cut 6 bases from V and 2 bases from J; bases unmatched to any gene: 17. The data stem from a study of blood T cell repertoires in COVID-19.

This TCR came from a human donor in a cohort sampled during active COVID-19. The rearrangement links TRBV28 to TRBJ2-7; TRBD2 matches 9 bases. The specimen was peripheral blood. In DNA, the CDR3 is TGTGCCAGCAGGGCGTTCGGGACTAGCTTCCTCCTCCCCTACGAGCAGTACTTC. This translates into CASRAFGTSFLLPYEQYF.